The present entry profiles one T cell receptor (beta chain) with its context. Its antigen is not identified. Each CDR3 protein gets one entry after TCRdb re-called the reads with MiXCR. The repertoire holds some 800,000 distinct CDR3 sequences, approximately 32% seen once, with over 10% in the top ten. This sample was included in a study of T cell repertoires in cytomegalovirus infection. Study in general: Both a matching HLA type and CMV infection were indicated by public TCR beta signatures.

Study conclusions and caveats: Carriage of CMV together with the relevant HLA was identifiable through cumulative public TCR beta family frequency. Across the ex vivo response, the dominant clonotypes were HLA-C-restricted CMV-specific TCR beta clonotypes.

J lost 6 bases, V lost 0 bases, and 13 bases had no gene match. The CDR3 length is 19 residues. The germline V gene encodes CDR1 LGHNA and CDR2 YSLEER. The clonotype was recovered from a human donor in good health (CMV status not recorded). Some clones in this sample may be carry-over from other donors' samples. The J gene is TRBJ2-2, the V gene TRBV4-3; 10 nucleotides match TRBD2. Specimen: cultured CD8+ T cells from PBMCs, collected from culture after CMV antigen stimulation. As DNA, the CDR3 is TGCGCCAGCAGCCAAGATCTGATCGGGACTAGCGTAGATTCCGGGGAGCTGTTTTTT. Translated: CASSQDLIGTSVDSGELFF.